This T cell receptor beta chain originates from a study of vaccination and CD4 T cells after COVID-19. About the research overall: Blood was drawn a median roughly 66 days post second dose, range 14 to 241.

The Oncomine TCR Beta short-read assay sequenced DNA from cultured CD4+ T cells. A single record per CDR3 protein comes from TCRdb applying MiXCR to the PCR reads. The sample contains over 15,000 distinct CDR3 sequences, 43% of which appear only once. A remark on this clonotype: Its target is not known.

The CDR3 has 13 amino acids. Germline CDR1 is DFQATT and CDR2 is SNEGSKA (reference sequence). The junction had 3 bases not matched to a gene; V was cut back by 0 bases and J by 5 bases. Treatment meaning: approximately nine-day PBMC culture with coronavirus spike peptide pools or control peptides (ViraFEST assay). V is TRBV20-1 and J is TRBJ2-5, with 7 bases fitting TRBD1. The source was CD4+ T cells from blood, cultured in vitro, collected before SARS-CoV-2 vaccination. The sequence was collected from a human donor who had recovered from COVID-19. The DNA for the CDR3 is TGCAGTGCTAGAGACACAGGGGTCGAGACCCAGTACTTC. Amino acids: CSARDTGVETQYF.